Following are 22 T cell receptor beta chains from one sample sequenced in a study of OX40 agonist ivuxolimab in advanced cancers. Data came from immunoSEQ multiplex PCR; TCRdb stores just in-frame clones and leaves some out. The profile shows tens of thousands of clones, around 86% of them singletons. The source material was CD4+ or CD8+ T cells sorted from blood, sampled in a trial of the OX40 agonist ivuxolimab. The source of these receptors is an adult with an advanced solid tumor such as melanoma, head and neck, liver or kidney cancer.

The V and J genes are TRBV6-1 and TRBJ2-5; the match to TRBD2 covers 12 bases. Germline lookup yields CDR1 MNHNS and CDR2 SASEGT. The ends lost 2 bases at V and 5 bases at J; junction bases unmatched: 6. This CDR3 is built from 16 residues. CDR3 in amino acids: CASSETLAGGGETQYF. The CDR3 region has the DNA TGTGCCAGCAGTGAAACACTAGCGGGGGGCGGCGAGACCCAGTACTTC.

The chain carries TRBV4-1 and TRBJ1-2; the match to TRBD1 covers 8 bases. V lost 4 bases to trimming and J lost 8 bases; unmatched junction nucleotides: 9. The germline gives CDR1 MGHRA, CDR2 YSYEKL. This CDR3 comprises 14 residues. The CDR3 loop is CASSPPGGAGGYTF. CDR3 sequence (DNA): TGCGCCAGCAGCCCCCCAGGGGGCGCGGGAGGCTACACCTTC.

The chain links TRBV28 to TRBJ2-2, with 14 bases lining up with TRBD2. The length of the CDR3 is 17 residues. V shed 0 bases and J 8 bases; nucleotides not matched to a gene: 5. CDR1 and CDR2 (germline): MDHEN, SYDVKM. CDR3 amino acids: CASSLWRLAGGPGELFF. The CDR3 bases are TGTGCCAGCAGTTTATGGAGACTAGCGGGGGGGCCTGGGGAGCTGTTTTTT.

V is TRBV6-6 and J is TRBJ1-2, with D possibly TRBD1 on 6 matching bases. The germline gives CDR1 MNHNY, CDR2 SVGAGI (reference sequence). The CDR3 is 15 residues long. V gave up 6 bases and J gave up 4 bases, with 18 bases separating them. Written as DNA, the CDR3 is TGTGCCAGCAGCCCAGACAGGAAACAGGTCTATGGCTACACCTTC. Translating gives CASSPDRKQVYGYTF.

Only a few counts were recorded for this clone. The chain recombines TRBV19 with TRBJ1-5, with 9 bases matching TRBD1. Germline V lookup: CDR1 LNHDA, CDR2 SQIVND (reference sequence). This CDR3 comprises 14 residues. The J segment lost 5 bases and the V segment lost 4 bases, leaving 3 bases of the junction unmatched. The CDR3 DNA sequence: TGTGCCAGTAGTACTACAGGGGGCCATCAGCCCCAGCATTTT. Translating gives CASSTTGGHQPQHF.

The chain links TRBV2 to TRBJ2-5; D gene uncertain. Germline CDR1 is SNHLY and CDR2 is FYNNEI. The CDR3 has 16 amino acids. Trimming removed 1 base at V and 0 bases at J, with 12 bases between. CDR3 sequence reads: CASSEELLDHQETQYF. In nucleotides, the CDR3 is TGTGCCAGCAGTGAAGAACTCTTGGACCACCAAGAGACCCAGTACTTC.

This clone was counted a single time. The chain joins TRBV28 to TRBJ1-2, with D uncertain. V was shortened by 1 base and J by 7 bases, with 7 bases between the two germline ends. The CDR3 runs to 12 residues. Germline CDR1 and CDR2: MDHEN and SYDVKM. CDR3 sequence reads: CASSLLGFGYTF. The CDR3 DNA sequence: TGTGCCAGCAGTTTATTGGGGTTTGGCTACACCTTC.

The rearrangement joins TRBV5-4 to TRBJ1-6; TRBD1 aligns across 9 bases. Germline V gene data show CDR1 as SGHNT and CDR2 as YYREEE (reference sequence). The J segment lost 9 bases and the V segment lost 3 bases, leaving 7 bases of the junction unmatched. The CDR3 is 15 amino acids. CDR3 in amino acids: CASSSPGTGSSPLHF. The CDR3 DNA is TGTGCCAGCAGCTCCCCAGGGACAGGGAGTTCACCCCTCCACTTT. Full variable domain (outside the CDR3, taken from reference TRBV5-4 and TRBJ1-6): ETGVTQSPTHLIKTRGQQVTLRCSSQSGHNTVSWYQQALGQGPQFIFQYYREEENGRGNFPPRFSGLQFPNYSSELNVNALELDDSALYLCASSSPGTGSSPLHFGNGTRLTVT.

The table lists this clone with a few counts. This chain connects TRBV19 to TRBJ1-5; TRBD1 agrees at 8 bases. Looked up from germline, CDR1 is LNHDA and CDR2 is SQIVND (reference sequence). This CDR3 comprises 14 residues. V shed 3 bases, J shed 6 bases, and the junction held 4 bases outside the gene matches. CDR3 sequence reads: CASSIDRGGQPQHF. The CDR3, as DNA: TGTGCCAGTAGTATCGACAGGGGCGGTCAGCCCCAGCATTTT.

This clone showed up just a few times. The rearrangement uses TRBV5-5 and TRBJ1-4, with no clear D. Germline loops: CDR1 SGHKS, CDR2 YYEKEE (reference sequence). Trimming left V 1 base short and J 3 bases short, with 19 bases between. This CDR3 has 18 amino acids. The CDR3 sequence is CASSLQVWSGIPNEKLFF. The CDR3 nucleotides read TGTGCCAGCAGCTTGCAGGTCTGGTCGGGGATACCTAATGAAAAACTGTTTTTT.

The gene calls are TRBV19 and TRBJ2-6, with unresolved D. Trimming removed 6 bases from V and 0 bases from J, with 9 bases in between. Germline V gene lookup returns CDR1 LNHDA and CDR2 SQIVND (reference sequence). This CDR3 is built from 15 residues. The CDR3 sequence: CASREESSGANVLTF. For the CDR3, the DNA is TGTGCCAGTAGGGAAGAGAGCTCTGGGGCCAACGTCCTGACTTTC.

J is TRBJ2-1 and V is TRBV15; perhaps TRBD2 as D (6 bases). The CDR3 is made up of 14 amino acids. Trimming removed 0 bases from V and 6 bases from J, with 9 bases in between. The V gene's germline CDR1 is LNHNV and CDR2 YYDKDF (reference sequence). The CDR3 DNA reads TGTGCCACCAGCAGAGATCGGGGGACCAATGAGCAGTTCTTC. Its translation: CATSRDRGTNEQFF.

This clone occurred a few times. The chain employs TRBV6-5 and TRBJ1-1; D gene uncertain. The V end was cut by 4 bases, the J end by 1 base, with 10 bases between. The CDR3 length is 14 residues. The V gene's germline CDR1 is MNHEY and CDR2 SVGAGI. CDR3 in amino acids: CASSSLGRNTEAFF. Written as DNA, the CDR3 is TGTGCCAGCAGTTCCCTAGGGAGGAACACTGAAGCTTTCTTT.

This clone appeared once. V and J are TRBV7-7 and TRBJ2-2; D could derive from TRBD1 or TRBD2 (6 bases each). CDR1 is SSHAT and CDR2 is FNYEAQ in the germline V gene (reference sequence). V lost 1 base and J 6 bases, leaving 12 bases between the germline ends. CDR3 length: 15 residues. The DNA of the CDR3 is TGTGCCAGCAGCTTAGTACAGGGAGGATCCGGGGAGCTGTTTTTT. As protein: CASSLVQGGSGELFF. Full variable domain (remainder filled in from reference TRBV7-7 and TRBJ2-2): GAGVSQSPRYKVTKRGQDVTLRCDPISSHATLYWYQQALGQGPEFLTYFNYEAQPDKSGLPSDRFSAERPEGSISTLTIQRTEQRDSAMYRCASSLVQGGSGELFFGEGSRLTVL.

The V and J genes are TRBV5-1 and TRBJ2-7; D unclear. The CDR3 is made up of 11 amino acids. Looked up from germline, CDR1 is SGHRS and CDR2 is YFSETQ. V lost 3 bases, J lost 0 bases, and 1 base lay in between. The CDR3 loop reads CASSSSYEQYF. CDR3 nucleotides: TGCGCCAGCAGCTCCTCCTACGAGCAGTACTTC.

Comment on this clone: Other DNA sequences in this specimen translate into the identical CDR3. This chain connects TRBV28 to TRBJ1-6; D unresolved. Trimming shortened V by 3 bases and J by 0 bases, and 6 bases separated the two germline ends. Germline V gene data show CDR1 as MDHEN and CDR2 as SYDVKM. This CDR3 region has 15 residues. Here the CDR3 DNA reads TGTGCCAGCAGTTTTCGTAGCTCCTATAATTCACCCCTCCACTTT. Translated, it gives CASSFRSSYNSPLHF. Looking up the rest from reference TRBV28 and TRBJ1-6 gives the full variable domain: DVKVTQSSRYLVKRTGEKVFLECVQDMDHENMFWYRQDPGLGLRLIYFSYDVKMKEKGDIPEGYSVSREKKERFSLILESASTNQTSMYLCASSFRSSYNSPLHFGNGTRLTVT.

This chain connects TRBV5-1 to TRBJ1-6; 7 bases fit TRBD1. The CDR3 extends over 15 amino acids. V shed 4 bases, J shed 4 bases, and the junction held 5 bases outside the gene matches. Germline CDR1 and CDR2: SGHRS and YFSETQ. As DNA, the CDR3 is TGCGCCAGCAGCCCCCAGGGGGGTTATAATTCACCCCTCCACTTT. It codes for CASSPQGGYNSPLHF.

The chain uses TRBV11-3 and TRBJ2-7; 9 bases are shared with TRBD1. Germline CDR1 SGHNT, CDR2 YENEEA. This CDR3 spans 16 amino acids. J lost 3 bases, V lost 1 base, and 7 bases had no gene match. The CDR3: CASSLGHGTGNYEQYF. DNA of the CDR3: TGTGCCAGCAGCTTAGGCCATGGGACAGGGAACTACGAGCAGTACTTC.

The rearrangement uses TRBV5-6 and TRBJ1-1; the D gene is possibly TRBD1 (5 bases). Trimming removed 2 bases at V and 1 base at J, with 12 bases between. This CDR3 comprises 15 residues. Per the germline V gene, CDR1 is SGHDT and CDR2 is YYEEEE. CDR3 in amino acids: CASSLGSQGNTEAFF. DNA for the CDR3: TGTGCCAGCAGCTTAGGTAGTCAGGGGAACACTGAAGCTTTCTTT.

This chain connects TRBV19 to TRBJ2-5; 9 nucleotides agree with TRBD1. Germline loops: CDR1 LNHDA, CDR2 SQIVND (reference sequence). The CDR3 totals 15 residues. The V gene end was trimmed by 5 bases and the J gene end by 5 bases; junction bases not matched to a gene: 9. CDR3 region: CASSPGTGLGETQYF. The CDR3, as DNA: TGTGCCAGTAGTCCGGGGACAGGGCTGGGGGAGACCCAGTACTTC.

The CDR3 DNA sequence: TGCGCCAGCAACGAACAGGGTGAATTCAATGAGCAGTTCTTC. Translating it yields CASNEQGEFNEQFF. The chain carries TRBV5-1 and TRBJ2-1; a possible D gene is TRBD1 (6 bases). Germline CDR1 reads SGHRS; CDR2 reads YFSETQ. The V end was cut by 6 bases, the J end by 6 bases, with 16 bases between. The CDR3 consists of 14 residues.

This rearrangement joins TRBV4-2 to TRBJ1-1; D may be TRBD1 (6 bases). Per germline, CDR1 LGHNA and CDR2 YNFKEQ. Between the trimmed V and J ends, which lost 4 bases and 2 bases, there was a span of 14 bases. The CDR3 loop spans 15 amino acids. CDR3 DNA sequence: TGTGCCAGCAGCCCCGAGGGGGTTGTCAACACTGAAGCTTTCTTT. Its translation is CASSPEGVVNTEAFF.